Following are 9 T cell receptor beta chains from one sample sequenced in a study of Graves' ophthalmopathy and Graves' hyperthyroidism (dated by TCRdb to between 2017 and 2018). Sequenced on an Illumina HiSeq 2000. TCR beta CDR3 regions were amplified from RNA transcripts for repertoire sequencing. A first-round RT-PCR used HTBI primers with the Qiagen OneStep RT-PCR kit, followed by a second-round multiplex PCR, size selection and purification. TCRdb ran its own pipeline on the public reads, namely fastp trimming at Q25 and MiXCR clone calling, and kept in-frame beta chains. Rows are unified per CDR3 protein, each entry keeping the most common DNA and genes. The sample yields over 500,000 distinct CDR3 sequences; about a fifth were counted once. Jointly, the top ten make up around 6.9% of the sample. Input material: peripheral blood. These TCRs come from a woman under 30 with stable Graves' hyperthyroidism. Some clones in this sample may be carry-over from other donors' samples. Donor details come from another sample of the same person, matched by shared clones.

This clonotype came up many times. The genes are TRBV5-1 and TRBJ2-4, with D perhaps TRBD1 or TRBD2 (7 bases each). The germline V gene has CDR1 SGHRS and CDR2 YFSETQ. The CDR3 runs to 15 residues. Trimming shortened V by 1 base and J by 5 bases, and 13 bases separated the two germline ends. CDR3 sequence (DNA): TGCGCCAGCAGCTTGTGGGAGGGGGCGCAAAACATTCAGTACTTC. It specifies CASSLWEGAQNIQYF.

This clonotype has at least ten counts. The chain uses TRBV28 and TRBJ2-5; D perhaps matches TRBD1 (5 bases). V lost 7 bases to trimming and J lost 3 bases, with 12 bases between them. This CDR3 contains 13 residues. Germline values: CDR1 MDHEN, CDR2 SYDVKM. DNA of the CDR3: TGTGCCAGCACCTTAGAAGGGGAAGAGACCCAGTACTTC. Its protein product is CASTLEGEETQYF. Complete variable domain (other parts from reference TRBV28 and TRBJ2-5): DVKVTQSSRYLVKRTGEKVFLECVQDMDHENMFWYRQDPGLGLRLIYFSYDVKMKEKGDIPEGYSVSREKKERFSLILESASTNQTSMYLCASTLEGEETQYFGPGTRLLVL.

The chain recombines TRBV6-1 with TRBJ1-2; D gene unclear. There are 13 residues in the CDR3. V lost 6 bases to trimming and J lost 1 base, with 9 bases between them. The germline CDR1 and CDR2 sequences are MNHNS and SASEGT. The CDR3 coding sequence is TGTGCCAGCAGACGGTCCCTTAACTATGGCTACACCTTC. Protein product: CASRRSLNYGYTF.

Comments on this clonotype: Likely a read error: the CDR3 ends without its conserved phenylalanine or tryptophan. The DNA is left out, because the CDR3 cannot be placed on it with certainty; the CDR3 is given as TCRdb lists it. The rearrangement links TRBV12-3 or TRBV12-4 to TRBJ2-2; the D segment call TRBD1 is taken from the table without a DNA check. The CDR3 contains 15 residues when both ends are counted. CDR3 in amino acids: CASSPITGGAGELCL.

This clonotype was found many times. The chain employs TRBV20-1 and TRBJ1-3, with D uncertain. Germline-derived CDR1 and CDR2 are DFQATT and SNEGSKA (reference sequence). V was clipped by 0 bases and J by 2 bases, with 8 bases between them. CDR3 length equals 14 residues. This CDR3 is CSARDGETGNTIYF. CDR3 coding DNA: TGCAGTGCTAGAGATGGAGAAACTGGAAACACCATATATTTT.

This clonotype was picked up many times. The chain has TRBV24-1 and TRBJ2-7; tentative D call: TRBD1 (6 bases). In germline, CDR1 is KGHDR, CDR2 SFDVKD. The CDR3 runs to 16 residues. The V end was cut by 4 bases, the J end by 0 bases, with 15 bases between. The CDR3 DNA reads TGTGCCACCAGTGAGACCGGGACAAAGAGCTCCTACGAGCAGTACTTC. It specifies CATSETGTKSSYEQYF.

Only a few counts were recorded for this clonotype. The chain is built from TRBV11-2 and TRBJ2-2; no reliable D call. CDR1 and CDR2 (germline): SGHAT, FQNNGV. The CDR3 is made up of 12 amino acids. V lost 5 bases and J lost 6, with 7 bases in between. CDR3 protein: CASSNNAGELFF. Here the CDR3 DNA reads TGTGCCAGCAGCAACAACGCCGGGGAGCTGTTTTTT.

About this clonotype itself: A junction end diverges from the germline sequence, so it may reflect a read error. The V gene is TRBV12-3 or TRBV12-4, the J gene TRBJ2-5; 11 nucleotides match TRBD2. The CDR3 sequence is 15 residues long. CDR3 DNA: TGTGCCAGCAGCGCTACCGGGACTAGCGGCGACCTCAAGAACTTC. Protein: CASSATGTSGDLKNF.

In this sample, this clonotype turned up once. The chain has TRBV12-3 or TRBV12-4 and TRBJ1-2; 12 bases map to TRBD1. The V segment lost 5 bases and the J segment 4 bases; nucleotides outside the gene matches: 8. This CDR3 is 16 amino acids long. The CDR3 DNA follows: TGTGCCAGCAGTCACCGGGACAGGGGGCGCGGCTATGGCTACACCTTC. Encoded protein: CASSHRDRGRGYGYTF.